The 17 T cell receptor beta chains presented below share a single source sample, sequenced in a study of OX40 agonist ivuxolimab in advanced cancers. The method was immunoSEQ multiplex PCR; TCRdb's version includes in-frame clones alone and lacks a portion of them. The data contain 34,000 or so clones, around nine tenths of them singletons. Sequenced material: CD4+ or CD8+ T cells sorted from blood, taken in a trial of the OX40 agonist ivuxolimab. The receptors shown here come from an adult with an advanced solid tumor such as melanoma, head and neck, liver or kidney cancer.

The chain couples TRBV28 to TRBJ1-5; D is ambiguous. Germline CDR1 MDHEN, CDR2 SYDVKM. V gave up 6 bases and J gave up 0 bases, with 27 bases separating them. This CDR3 has 20 amino acids. The CDR3 region has the DNA TGTGCCAGCAGGCGCCAAGCCGGGCCTCCCAGTGTGTATAGCAATCAGCCCCAGCATTTT. It specifies CASRRQAGPPSVYSNQPQHF.

The chain's CDR3 is CASRDSSYNSPLHF. Here the CDR3 DNA reads TGTGCCAGCAGGGACAGCTCCTATAATTCACCCCTCCACTTT. The chain is built from TRBV27 and TRBJ1-6, with D tentatively TRBD1 (6 bases). The CDR3 has 14 amino acids. Germline CDR1 and CDR2: MNHEY and SMNVEV (reference sequence). The V and J ends lost 6 bases and 0 bases respectively, with 6 bases between them.

The J gene is TRBJ2-7, the V gene TRBV7-9; the D call may be TRBD1 or TRBD2 (6 bases each). Deletions cut 1 base from V and 7 bases from J, with 20 bases between. The length of the CDR3 is 16 residues. Germline lookup yields CDR1 SEHNR and CDR2 FQNEAQ (reference sequence). CDR3 sequence (DNA): TGTGCCAGCAGCTTAGGGACGTGGGGGGCCCCTGTAGAGCAGTACTTC. This gives the protein CASSLGTWGAPVEQYF.

The rearrangement uses TRBV9 and TRBJ1-5; D perhaps matches TRBD1 (5 bases). V was pared by 0 bases and J by 7 bases, with 14 bases between. There are 15 residues in the CDR3. Germline V gene lookup returns CDR1 SGDLS and CDR2 YYNGEE. CDR3 in amino acids: CASSVGGAGGQPQHF. CDR3 coding DNA: TGTGCCAGCAGCGTAGGTGGGGCCGGAGGACAGCCCCAGCATTTT.

The chain uses TRBV10-1 and TRBJ2-1, with 9 bases that match TRBD1. CDR1 WNHNN and CDR2 SYGVQD come from the germline V gene (reference sequence). CDR3 length: 15 amino acids. Germline trimming cut 9 bases from V and 0 bases from J; bases unmatched to any gene: 6. Written as DNA, the CDR3 is TGCGCCAGTTCACAGGGGGCGAGCTCCTACAATGAGCAGTTCTTC. Its translation: CASSQGASSYNEQFF.

This clone occurred a few times. The V and J genes are TRBV6-6 and TRBJ1-4, with TRBD1 matching 8 bases. V dropped 5 bases and J dropped 8; count of bases not matched to a gene: 7. Germline V gives CDR1 MNHNY, CDR2 SVGAGI (reference sequence). The CDR3 is 14 amino acids. The CDR3 here is CASSIDRGIEKLFF. The CDR3 bases are TGTGCCAGCAGTATAGACAGGGGTATCGAAAAACTGTTTTTT.

This clone has a handful of counts. The chain carries TRBV6-1 and TRBJ2-7, with D maybe TRBD1 (6 bases). The germline gives CDR1 MNHNS, CDR2 SASEGT. The CDR3 spans 14 residues. Trimming stripped 7 bases from V and 3 bases from J, with 16 bases between. This CDR3 reads CASTRSEQGYEQYF. CDR3 nucleotides: TGTGCCAGCACCCGCTCGGAACAGGGCTACGAGCAGTACTTC.

The chain uses TRBV9 and TRBJ2-3, with TRBD2 as a possible D gene (6 bases). Germline V gene lookup returns CDR1 SGDLS and CDR2 YYNGEE. V was trimmed by 4 bases and J by 3 bases, leaving 15 bases between them. The CDR3 spans 15 residues. This CDR3 reads CASSPQGGETDTQYF. CDR3 DNA: TGTGCCAGCAGCCCCCAGGGCGGGGAGACAGATACGCAGTATTTT.

The chain links TRBV11-2 to TRBJ2-3; 9 bases agree with TRBD1. Per germline, CDR1 SGHAT and CDR2 FQNNGV. V lost 7 bases and J lost 3; bases outside the gene matches: 8. This CDR3 has 15 residues. The CDR3, as DNA: TGTGCCAGCAAACCACAGGGGGCAACTACAGATACGCAGTATTTT. The encoded protein is CASKPQGATTDTQYF.

The V call is TRBV29-1, the J call TRBJ2-7; D is unclear. Trimming pared 3 bases from V and 5 bases from J, leaving 5 bases between. This CDR3 region has 10 residues. Germline CDR1 SQVTM, CDR2 ANQGSEA. This chain's CDR3 is CSVDENEQYF. In DNA, the CDR3 is TGCAGCGTTGATGAGAACGAGCAGTACTTC.

The chain employs TRBV5-1 and TRBJ2-3, with D hard to call. Between the trimmed V and J ends, which lost 0 bases and 2 bases, there was a span of 16 bases. Germline V gives CDR1 SGHRS, CDR2 YFSETQ. The CDR3 spans 17 residues. This chain's CDR3 is CASSLDSALRHTDTQYF. The DNA of the CDR3 is TGCGCCAGCAGCTTGGACTCTGCCCTGCGACACACAGATACGCAGTATTTT.

The chain combines TRBV11-2 with TRBJ2-7, with D unclear. Trimming took 1 base from V and 1 from J, leaving 8 bases between them. Germline CDR1 SGHAT, CDR2 FQNNGV. This CDR3 spans 14 amino acids. DNA for the CDR3: TGTGCCAGCAGCTTAGTTTCCGGATCCTACGAGCAGTACTTC. It translates to CASSLVSGSYEQYF.

The V call is TRBV19, the J call TRBJ1-5; maybe TRBD1 (6 bases). Germline V gives CDR1 LNHDA, CDR2 SQIVND (reference sequence). V dropped 3 bases and J dropped 6 bases, with 12 bases sitting between them. The CDR3 extends over 14 amino acids. The CDR3 bases are TGTGCCAGTAGTATCGGGGGCGCGGGTCAGCCCCAGCATTTT. Protein: CASSIGGAGQPQHF. The full variable domain, rest sourced from reference TRBV19 and TRBJ1-5, is DGGITQSPKYLFRKEGQNVTLSCEQNLNHDAMYWYRQDPGQGLRLIYYSQIVNDFQKGDIAEGYSVSREKKESFPLTVTSAQKNPTAFYLCASSIGGAGQPQHFGDGTRLSIL.

The chain is built from TRBV5-1 and TRBJ2-1; D is perhaps TRBD1 (6 bases). The CDR3 runs to 16 residues. Germline assignment: CDR1 SGHRS and CDR2 YFSETQ. Trimming removed 4 bases at V and 0 bases at J, with 14 bases between. The CDR3 sequence is CASSPTTGSSYNEQFF. Written as DNA, the CDR3 is TGCGCCAGCAGCCCAACAACAGGGAGCTCCTACAATGAGCAGTTCTTC.

The genes are TRBV6-6 and TRBJ2-7; 8 bases are shared with TRBD2. Germline CDR1 MNHNY, CDR2 SVGAGI (reference sequence). The CDR3 is 14 residues long. Trimming removed 6 bases from V and 4 bases from J; junction bases left unmatched: 8. The CDR3 loop is CASSGGVPGYEQYF. The CDR3 DNA reads TGTGCCAGCAGCGGGGGGGTCCCAGGGTACGAGCAGTACTTC.

The V gene is TRBV5-6, the J gene TRBJ2-3; 9 bases fit TRBD2. The CDR3 length is 18 residues. Unmatched junction bases numbered 10, after V lost 0 bases and J lost 2 bases. Germline assignment: CDR1 SGHDT and CDR2 YYEEEE. CDR3: CASSLGGRGKNYTDTQYF. CDR3 nucleotide sequence: TGTGCCAGCAGCTTGGGCGGGAGGGGCAAAAATTACACAGATACGCAGTATTTT.

The genes are TRBV28 and TRBJ2-7; 10 nucleotides agree with TRBD2. The CDR3 is 16 residues long. Germline CDR1 is MDHEN and CDR2 is SYDVKM. The junction had 16 bases not matched to a gene; V was cut back by 10 bases and J by 4 bases. The DNA for the CDR3 is TGTGCCACCATCGGCGAGCGGGAGGGCCGATGGTACGAGCAGTACTTC. It is translated as CATIGEREGRWYEQYF.